The clone carrying this TCR beta chain appeared a few times. What it binds is unknown. The data stem from a study of regulatory T cells in long-lasting Graves disease. About the research overall: The definition of persistent Graves' disease was over 5 years of antithyroid drugs with positive TSH receptor antibodies. Study findings and constraints: Patients with persistent disease showed a bias toward TRBV28, TRBJ1-2 and TRBJ2-5. Persistent Graves' cases showed lower TCR diversity than newly diagnosed cases.

Germline V lookup: CDR1 SGHAT, CDR2 FQNNGV. With 1 base removed from V and 7 bases from J, the gap between germline ends came to 11 bases. This CDR3 has 15 residues. The time point: persistent/refractory GD, antithyroid drugs over 5 years with positive TRAb. PBMC RNA was the source of the TCR library. Staff drew approximately 9.3 milliliters of peripheral blood into EDTA tubes. CDR3 regions were amplified by Arm-PCR using iRepertoire HTBI primers to build TCR beta libraries. TCRdb fed the multiplex PCR reads into MiXCR, producing one record per CDR3 protein. There are approximately 690,000 distinct CDR3 sequences in the sample; approximately 31% occur only once, and 40% to 50% lies in the top ten.

The rearrangement uses TRBV11-2 and TRBJ1-6; D might be TRBD1 (5 bases). The sample in question was peripheral blood mononuclear cells (PBMCs), obtained when the disease was refractory, from a patient treated with antithyroid drugs. The source of this sequence is a female donor with Graves disease. CDR3: CASSLARGGNSPLHF. CDR3 DNA sequence: TGTGCCAGCAGCTTAGCGCGGGGGGGAAATTCACCCCTCCACTTT.